This T cell receptor (beta chain) stems from a study of read filtering for tumor transcriptome and immune sequencing. Study-wide context: DNase treatment preceded whole-transcriptome library preparation.

This library used 300 to 450 ng RNA and molecular barcoded adaptors spanning alpha/delta and beta/gamma chains. TCRdb called the reads again in MiXCR, with one record for every CDR3 protein. Of 130,000 or so distinct CDR3 sequences listed, under 15% are singletons. In germline, CDR1 is DFQATT, CDR2 SNEGSKA (reference sequence). The CDR3 totals 16 residues. Trimming took off 0 bases at V and 3 bases at J, with 18 bases between the two ends. This clonotype showed up many times. The TCR comes from a donor at least 40 years old with multiple myeloma. The sample was a population of CD138-negative cells sorted from bone marrow. The chain combines TRBV20-1 with TRBJ2-7; D is unclear. This CDR3 is CSARDTGYGPGYEQYF. CDR3 bases: TGCAGTGCTAGAGACACCGGTTACGGGCCGGGCTACGAGCAGTACTTC.